This TCR beta chain appears in the sequencing data of a study of shared clonotypes between healthy human individuals. V was clipped by 6 bases and J by 1 base; unmatched bases: 0. CDR3 size: 13 residues. CDR1 and CDR2 from the germline V gene are MGHDK and SYGVNS. This clone has more than one count but fewer than ten. Being one base from a much bigger clone, this may be a read error. Only in-frame clones appear in the TCRdb table, and some are missing; sequencing was by immunoSEQ multiplex PCR. Altogether around 1.1 million clones are present, around three quarters being singletons, with the ten largest covering roughly 0.83%.

Input material: memory CD4+ T cells from PBMCs. Subset: CD45RA-negative fraction. The chain has TRBV25-1 and TRBJ1-1; 9 positions match TRBD1. The TCR sequence derives from a man younger than 35 in good health. Some clones in this sample may be carry-over from other donors' samples. In nucleotides, the CDR3 is TGTGCCAGCAGGGGACAGGGGAACACTGAAGCTTTCTTT. Translation: CASRGQGNTEAFF.